The 28 T cell receptor beta chains below come from one sample, sequenced in a study of cytotoxic CD8 clonotypes in ibrutinib-treated CLL. Generated by immunoSEQ multiplex PCR, the TCRdb table keeps only in-frame clones and is missing some. The table shows more than 200,000 clones, with around 75% occurring only once. The sequencing used PBMCs, collected after 12 months of ibrutinib treatment. The receptors originated from a human donor with chronic lymphocytic leukemia.

This rearrangement joins TRBV5-1 to TRBJ2-3; possibly TRBD1 for D (6 bases). This CDR3 contains 15 residues. Germline CDR1 is SGHRS and CDR2 is YFSETQ. V dropped 5 bases and J dropped 0 bases, with 13 bases sitting between them. For the CDR3, the DNA is TGCGCCAGCAGTCAGGTGGGGGCTAGCACAGATACGCAGTATTTT. This gives the protein CASSQVGASTDTQYF.

The rearrangement uses TRBV6-6 and TRBJ1-6; a weak D match, TRBD1 (6 bases). The CDR3 length is 14 residues. V dropped 8 bases and J dropped 8 bases, with 16 bases sitting between them. Looked up from germline, CDR1 is MNHNY and CDR2 is SVGAGI (reference sequence). CDR3 coding DNA: TGTGCCAGCGGTAATCGACAGGACCATTCACCCCTCCACTTT. This gives the protein CASGNRQDHSPLHF.

The rearrangement uses TRBV7-2 and TRBJ2-5; D is possibly TRBD1 (6 bases). Trimming shortened V by 6 bases and J by 4 bases, and 18 bases separated the two germline ends. Germline CDR1 reads SGHTA; CDR2 reads FQGNSA. The CDR3 runs 15 residues. In DNA form, the CDR3 reads TGTGCCAGCAGGCAAGTCTTGGGACATTCAGAGACCCAGTACTTC. This encodes CASRQVLGHSETQYF.

The V and J genes are TRBV5-8 and TRBJ2-5, with D unclear. The CDR3 is 14 residues long. Germline V gives CDR1 SGHTS, CDR2 YDEGEE. Trimming removed 4 bases from V and 3 bases from J, with 13 bases in between. CDR3 amino acids: CASSPGLSKETQYF. CDR3 in DNA: TGTGCCAGCAGCCCCGGGCTGAGTAAAGAGACCCAGTACTTC.

This clone occurred a few times. The rearrangement joins TRBV12-1 to TRBJ1-1. TRBV12-1 is assigned pseudogene status. This CDR3 is built from 15 residues. The CDR3 DNA reads as TGTGCCAGCAGCTTTGAACGGGACGGGAACACTGAAGCTTTCTTT. Amino acid sequence: CASSFERDGNTEAFF.

This clone was seen just once. The genes are TRBV5-1 and TRBJ2-3, with TRBD2 identical over 12 bases. The germline V gene encodes CDR1 SGHRS and CDR2 YFSETQ. With V trimmed by 0 bases and J by 5 bases, 4 bases remained unmatched. This CDR3 is built from 16 residues. DNA for the CDR3: TGCGCCAGCAGCTTGGAACTAGCGGGAGGAGGAGATACGCAGTATTTT. This gives the protein CASSLELAGGGDTQYF.

The V and J genes are TRBV29-1 and TRBJ2-2, with unresolved D. V was trimmed by 4 bases and J by 5 bases, leaving 20 bases between them. Germline lookup yields CDR1 SQVTM and CDR2 ANQGSEA. The CDR3 totals 16 residues. CDR3 DNA sequence: TGCAGCGTTGTCAGTAGGACCGCTTCGAGGACCGGGGAGCTGTTTTTT. Its translation is CSVVSRTASRTGELFF.

There are a few counts of this clone. This chain joins TRBV29-1 and TRBJ1-4; possible D gene TRBD1, 5 bases. V was shortened by 1 base and J by 3 bases, with 12 bases between the two germline ends. The CDR3 spans 15 residues. Germline lookup yields CDR1 SQVTM and CDR2 ANQGSEA. CDR3 bases: TGCAGCGTTGAAGGGGTGGGACTAGCTAATGAAAAACTGTTTTTT. Translating it yields CSVEGVGLANEKLFF.

This clone was seen more than once but under ten times. The rearrangement uses TRBV4-2 and TRBJ2-7; the match to TRBD2 covers 7 bases. The CDR3 covers 13 residues. V lost 8 bases, J lost 0 bases, and 4 bases stayed unmatched. Germline CDR1 and CDR2: LGHNA and YNFKEQ. Here the CDR3 reads CASRGTNSYEQYF. The DNA for the CDR3 is TGTGCCAGCCGGGGGACTAACTCCTACGAGCAGTACTTC.

This chain links TRBV4-2 with TRBJ2-7, with TRBD2 matching over 12 bases. CDR3 length equals 19 residues. Germline V gene sequence: CDR1 LGHNA, CDR2 YNFKEQ. The ends lost 0 bases at V and 7 bases at J; junction bases unmatched: 16. The CDR3 sequence: CASSQDPVLAGGPEGEQYF. The DNA of the CDR3 is TGTGCCAGCAGCCAAGACCCGGTGCTAGCGGGAGGGCCTGAGGGGGAGCAGTACTTC.

The chain has TRBV30 and TRBJ1-6; D perhaps matches TRBD1 (5 bases). The CDR3 sequence is 13 residues long. The V gene's germline CDR1 is GTSNPN and CDR2 SVGIG (reference sequence). V dropped 8 bases and J dropped 6 bases, with 14 bases sitting between them. CDR3 coding DNA: TGTGCCGTCCAATGGCAGGGTAATTCACCCCTCCACTTT. Translating it yields CAVQWQGNSPLHF.

The V gene is TRBV4-1, the J gene TRBJ1-5; D gene unclear. Deletions cut 1 base from V and 10 bases from J, with 20 bases between. Germline assignment: CDR1 MGHRA and CDR2 YSYEKL. The CDR3 extends over 16 amino acids. The CDR3 reads CASSQGVRGNQDPQHF. Here the CDR3 DNA reads TGCGCCAGCAGCCAAGGAGTACGAGGAAATCAGGACCCCCAGCATTTT.

This sequence joins TRBV6-4 and TRBJ2-3, with TRBD2 matching 10 bases. Germline values: CDR1 MRHNA, CDR2 SNTAGT. The CDR3 consists of 15 residues. J was trimmed by 4 bases and V by 5 bases; bases with no gene match: 6. CDR3 amino acids: CASSPLAGVPDTQYF. CDR3 nucleotides: TGTGCCAGCAGTCCCCTAGCGGGGGTCCCAGATACGCAGTATTTT.

The chain carries TRBV30 and TRBJ1-2, with D tentatively TRBD1 (6 bases). V was clipped by 2 bases and J by 4 bases, with 14 bases between them. Germline V lookup: CDR1 GTSNPN, CDR2 SVGIG (reference sequence). CDR3 length equals 14 residues. The CDR3 sequence is CAWSNRGRGYGYTF. DNA for the CDR3: TGTGCCTGGAGTAACCGGGGGCGAGGCTATGGCTACACCTTC.

This chain connects TRBV30 to TRBJ2-7, with a possible D match to TRBD2 (6 bases). Germline V gene data show CDR1 as GTSNPN and CDR2 as SVGIG (reference sequence). V lost 3 bases and J 5 bases, leaving 20 bases between the germline ends. The CDR3 is made up of 15 amino acids. The CDR3 DNA is TGTGCCTGGAGCCATCCGGGGGTTAGAGGTCACGAGCAGTACTTC. Its protein is CAWSHPGVRGHEQYF.

This clone was found once. The chain uses TRBV9 and TRBJ2-2, with D perhaps TRBD1 (6 bases). The CDR3 contains 15 residues. Germline V gene sequence: CDR1 SGDLS, CDR2 YYNGEE. V lost 4 bases, J lost 6 bases, and 16 bases lay in between. CDR3 residues: CASSRPGDVAGELFF. As DNA, the CDR3 is TGTGCCAGCAGCCGCCCAGGGGATGTGGCCGGGGAGCTGTTTTTT.

The V call is TRBV4-1, the J call TRBJ1-2; D remains unclear. V lost 5 bases, J lost 5 bases, and 9 bases lay in between. CDR1 and CDR2 from the germline V gene are MGHRA and YSYEKL. The CDR3 has 12 amino acids. The DNA for the CDR3 is TGCGCCAGCAGCGCAGAAGCATATGGCTACACCTTC. It is translated as CASSAEAYGYTF.

V gene TRBV6-5 combines with J gene TRBJ1-5, with 7 bases lining up with TRBD1. The CDR3 has 16 residues. The trim removed 2 bases at V and 0 bases at J, leaving 4 bases unmatched. The V gene's germline CDR1 is MNHEY and CDR2 SVGAGI. The DNA of the CDR3 is TGTGCCAGCAGTTACGTGGCAGGGGGTAGCAATCAGCCCCAGCATTTT. Translation gives CASSYVAGGSNQPQHF.

The chain couples TRBV5-1 to TRBJ2-1, with 8 bases aligning to TRBD2. This CDR3 is built from 14 residues. V lost 4 bases to trimming and J lost 9 bases; unmatched junction nucleotides: 9. Germline V gene lookup returns CDR1 SGHRS and CDR2 YFSETQ. CDR3: CASSPTLTSAEQFF. The CDR3 region has the DNA TGCGCCAGCAGCCCCACTTTGACTAGCGCTGAGCAGTTCTTC.

This sequence joins TRBV6-5 and TRBJ1-3; 8 nucleotides match TRBD1. CDR1 is MNHEY, CDR2 SVGAGI, per germline. V gave up 2 bases and J gave up 0 bases; unmatched junction bases: 0. The CDR3 covers 15 residues. The CDR3 sequence: CASSYDRGSGNTIYF. The CDR3 coding sequence is TGTGCCAGCAGTTACGACAGGGGCTCTGGAAACACCATATATTTT.

The chain uses TRBV28 and TRBJ2-1; weak D call: TRBD2 (6 bases). The CDR3 totals 15 residues. CDR1 and CDR2 (germline): MDHEN, SYDVKM. V dropped 4 bases and J dropped 10 bases, with 20 bases sitting between them. The CDR3: CASSSPGESSQEQFF. The DNA for the CDR3 is TGTGCCAGCAGTTCCCCGGGGGAGTCGAGTCAGGAGCAGTTCTTC.

V gene TRBV7-8 combines with J gene TRBJ2-7, with a tentative D call TRBD2 (7 bases). This CDR3 comprises 15 residues. Germline CDR1 is SGHVS and CDR2 is FQNEAQ. Trimming took 3 bases from V and 3 from J, leaving 15 bases between them. CDR3 bases: TGTGCCAGCAGCTTTGATCGGGGGGCACACTACGAGCAGTACTTC. Residues: CASSFDRGAHYEQYF. The whole variable domain, filled in from reference TRBV7-8 and TRBJ2-7, reads GAGVSQSPRYKVAKRGQDVALRCDPISGHVSLFWYQQALGQGPEFLTYFQNEAQLDKSGLPSDRFFAERPEGSVSTLKIQRTQQEDSAVYLCASSFDRGAHYEQYFGPGTRLTVT.

In this sample, this clone turned up once. The chain recombines TRBV5-1 with TRBJ2-3; D is ambiguous. Trimming shortened V by 0 bases and J by 4 bases, and 9 bases separated the two germline ends. Germline V gene data show CDR1 as SGHRS and CDR2 as YFSETQ. The CDR3 sequence is 14 residues long. CDR3 DNA: TGCGCCAGCAGCTTGGTCGGGTCAGCAGATACGCAGTATTTT. Translated: CASSLVGSADTQYF. Full variable domain (remainder filled in from reference TRBV5-1 and TRBJ2-3): KAGVTQTPRYLIKTRGQQVTLSCSPISGHRSVSWYQQTPGQGLQFLFEYFSETQRNKGNFPGRFSGRQFSNSRSEMNVSTLELGDSALYLCASSLVGSADTQYFGPGTRLTVL.

This rearrangement joins TRBV4-3 to TRBJ1-6; the D is unclear. The CDR3 sequence is 20 residues long. V shed 5 bases and J shed 7 bases, with 30 bases lying between them. Germline V CDR1 and CDR2: LGHNA, YSLEER. The CDR3 sequence: CASSESDERLEEYRNSPLHF. The CDR3 DNA is TGCGCCAGCAGCGAATCAGACGAAAGGTTGGAAGAATATAGGAATTCACCCCTCCACTTT.

The chain couples TRBV6-5 to TRBJ2-7; 7 positions agree with TRBD1. The germline V gene has CDR1 MNHEY and CDR2 SVGAGI. The junction had 12 bases not matched to a gene; V was cut back by 8 bases and J by 5 bases. The CDR3 length is 14 residues. CDR3 sequence: CASAYRTGQDEQYF. CDR3 nucleotides: TGTGCCAGCGCGTACCGGACAGGACAGGACGAGCAGTACTTC.

The rearrangement uses TRBV6-6 and TRBJ1-2; maybe TRBD1 (6 bases). This CDR3 spans 15 amino acids. Trimming took 0 bases from V and 5 from J, leaving 13 bases between them. CDR1 is MNHNY and CDR2 is SVGAGI in the germline V gene (reference sequence). Written as DNA, the CDR3 is TGTGCCAGCAGTTACTCGAAAAACACAGGGTATGGCTACACCTTC. Translating gives CASSYSKNTGYGYTF.

The J gene is TRBJ2-1, the V gene TRBV29-1; D remains unclear. V was shortened by 1 base and J by 3 bases, with 4 bases between the two germline ends. Germline assignment: CDR1 SQVTM and CDR2 ANQGSEA. This CDR3 has 12 residues. The CDR3 nucleotides read TGCAGCGTTGAAGTCCGCTACAATGAGCAGTTCTTC. This translates into CSVEVRYNEQFF.

The chain combines TRBV15 with TRBJ1-2; D gene uncertain. Germline V gives CDR1 LNHNV, CDR2 YYDKDF (reference sequence). The CDR3 covers 12 residues. Trimming stripped 0 bases from V and 8 bases from J, with 7 bases between. The CDR3 sequence is CATSRENRGYTF. The CDR3, as DNA: TGTGCCACCAGCAGAGAGAATCGAGGCTACACCTTC.